These 31 T cell receptor beta chains came from one sample sequenced in a study of blood T cell repertoires in COVID-19. Measured with immunoSEQ multiplex PCR; TCRdb has only the in-frame clones, and not every one. Here the sample spans 80,000 to 100,000 clones, 90% being singletons. Sequenced material: peripheral blood. The source is a man aged 60 to 75 with acute or convalescent COVID-19.

The V and J genes are TRBV19 and TRBJ1-1; 7 positions match TRBD1. The CDR3 runs 15 residues. The V gene end was trimmed by 3 bases and the J gene end by 0 bases; junction bases not matched to a gene: 4. Germline V gene lookup returns CDR1 LNHDA and CDR2 SQIVND (reference sequence). The CDR3 loop reads CASSIVGTVNTEAFF. Written as DNA, the CDR3 is TGTGCCAGTAGTATCGTTGGGACAGTGAACACTGAAGCTTTCTTT.

This clone appeared a single time. The V call is TRBV3-1 (or the pseudogene TRBV3-2), the J call TRBJ2-7, with TRBD2 matching over 8 bases. CDR3 size: 17 residues. Trimming cost V 4 bases and J 0 bases; bases outside gene matches: 11. Per germline, CDR1 LGHDT and CDR2 YNNKEL (reference sequence). As DNA, the CDR3 is TGTGCCAGCAGCCGAAGTCCCAGCGGGGGCCTCTCCTACGAGCAGTACTTC. Its translation: CASSRSPSGGLSYEQYF.

The chain joins TRBV6-1 to TRBJ1-4; D uncertain. The V end lost 0 bases, the J end lost 7 bases, and 24 bases lay between the germline ends. In germline, CDR1 is MNHNS, CDR2 SASEGT. This CDR3 is built from 19 residues. The CDR3 DNA sequence: TGTGCCAGCAGTGAAGCGCTTGTGTGGGCCACAGTTGGAGGTGAAAAACTGTTTTTT. Amino acids: CASSEALVWATVGGEKLFF.

The chain combines TRBV7-6 with TRBJ2-2; 8 bases fit TRBD1. V lost 5 bases to trimming and J lost 5 bases; unmatched junction nucleotides: 13. CDR3 length: 17 residues. In germline, CDR1 is SGHVS, CDR2 FNYEAQ. The CDR3 loop reads CASSLTYQGAWTGELFF. CDR3 bases: TGTGCCAGCAGCCTAACGTACCAGGGGGCGTGGACCGGGGAGCTGTTTTTT.

V gene TRBV6-1 combines with J gene TRBJ1-1, with TRBD1 as a possible D gene (5 bases). The CDR3 contains 14 residues. In germline, CDR1 is MNHNS, CDR2 SASEGT. V lost 2 bases, J lost 4 bases, and 11 bases lay in between. The CDR3 here is CASSEQGRVTEAFF. For the CDR3, the DNA is TGTGCCAGCAGTGAACAGGGAAGGGTCACTGAAGCTTTCTTT.

In nucleotides, the CDR3 is TGTGCCAGCAGTTACCCACGGCAGCGGGCGGGCACAGATACGCAGTATTTT. It is translated as CASSYPRQRAGTDTQYF. The rearrangement links TRBV6-2 or TRBV6-3 to TRBJ2-3; TRBD2 is a possible D gene (6 bases). The CDR3 sequence is 17 residues long. Germline assignment: CDR1 MNHEY and CDR2 SVGEGT. V lost 2 bases to trimming and J lost 1 base, with 16 bases between them.

In this sample, this clone turned up a few times. This chain connects TRBV2 to TRBJ1-5, with D possibly matching TRBD1 (5 bases). The length of the CDR3 is 14 residues. Germline V gives CDR1 SNHLY, CDR2 FYNNEI. The V and J ends lost 6 bases and 6 bases respectively, with 15 bases between them. CDR3 sequence: CASSPTQGSQPQHF. CDR3 nucleotide sequence: TGTGCCAGCAGCCCCACGCAGGGCAGTCAGCCCCAGCATTTT.

CDR3 nucleotides: TGTGCCAGCAGTTTATACTCAGGGGGTAGGACTGAAGCTTTCTTT. Translation: CASSLYSGGRTEAFF. The chain employs TRBV28 and TRBJ1-1, with 7 nucleotides matching TRBD1. This CDR3 spans 15 amino acids. The V and J ends lost 1 base and 5 bases, in that order; junction bases with no gene match: 7. Germline lookup yields CDR1 MDHEN and CDR2 SYDVKM.

The V gene is TRBV14, the J gene TRBJ2-2, with 9 bases identical to TRBD2. Germline V gene data show CDR1 as SGHDN and CDR2 as FVKESK. This CDR3 is built from 16 residues. J gave up 4 bases and V 1 base, and 4 bases lay outside the gene matches. CDR3 protein: CASSQGTSGPTGELFF. The CDR3 nucleotides read TGTGCCAGCAGCCAAGGTACTAGCGGGCCCACCGGGGAGCTGTTTTTT.

The chain combines TRBV7-2 with TRBJ1-1, with D uncertain. V was cut by 5 bases and J by 1 base, with 20 bases left in between. Germline V gene sequence: CDR1 SGHTA, CDR2 FQGNSA. CDR3 length: 17 amino acids. CDR3 loop: CASSPGGVRWGNTEAFF. Here the CDR3 DNA reads TGTGCCAGCAGCCCTGGCGGGGTCAGGTGGGGGAACACTGAAGCTTTCTTT. Based on the CDR3 plus reference TRBV7-2 and TRBJ1-1, the full variable domain is GAGVSQSPSNKVTEKGKDVELRCDPISGHTALYWYRQSLGQGLEFLIYFQGNSAPDKSGLPSDRFSAERTGGSVSTLTIQRTQQEDSAVYLCASSPGGVRWGNTEAFFGQGTRLTVV.

In this sample, this clone turned up a few times. The gene calls are TRBV14 and TRBJ1-1, with 9 nucleotides matching TRBD1. The CDR3 is made up of 14 amino acids. V trimming: 0 bases; J trimming: 10 bases; junction bases outside the gene matches: 6. Germline V gene sequence: CDR1 SGHDN, CDR2 FVKESK. The CDR3 coding sequence is TGTGCCAGCAGCCAAGAGGACAGGGGACTTGGAGCTTTCTTT. It encodes CASSQEDRGLGAFF.

This chain connects TRBV7-8 to TRBJ2-2; a possible D gene is TRBD2 (7 bases). Germline V lookup: CDR1 SGHVS, CDR2 FQNEAQ. The V end lost 3 bases, the J end lost 5 bases, and 16 bases lay between the germline ends. This CDR3 has 16 residues. The CDR3 coding sequence is TGTGCCAGCAGCTTTGAGAGGGGGGGTTTGACCGGGGAGCTGTTTTTT. Translated: CASSFERGGLTGELFF.

The V and J genes are TRBV23-1 and TRBJ1-2, with 12 bases fitting TRBD1. TRBV23-1 carries the ORF label, with uncertain function. This CDR3 contains 18 residues. V was clipped by 4 bases and J by 3 bases; unmatched bases: 12. CDR3 DNA sequence: TGCGCCAGCAGTCGCTTAGGGACAGGGGGCGCTTTTGACTATGGCTACACCTTC. Its translation is CASSRLGTGGAFDYGYTF.

The chain couples TRBV7-2 to TRBJ2-3; 8 bases match TRBD2. The length of the CDR3 is 15 residues. Germline V gene sequence: CDR1 SGHTA, CDR2 FQGNSA. With V trimmed by 5 bases and J by 5 bases, 9 bases remained unmatched. CDR3 amino acids: CASSGSGGTGDTQYF. The CDR3 nucleotides are TGTGCCAGCAGCGGCAGCGGGGGTACCGGAGATACGCAGTATTTT.

The V gene is TRBV3-1 (or the pseudogene TRBV3-2), the J gene TRBJ2-7, with D perhaps matching TRBD2 (5 bases). The CDR3 spans 14 residues. Germline V lookup: CDR1 LGHDT, CDR2 YNNKEL (reference sequence). The germline V and J ends were trimmed by 0 bases and 9 bases, with 15 bases remaining between them. CDR3 residues: CASSQDILVAWQYF. CDR3 nucleotide sequence: TGTGCCAGCAGCCAAGATATACTAGTCGCTTGGCAGTACTTC.

The table lists this clone with a count of one. The CDR3 region is CATAPQAVTTAQPQHF. CDR3 DNA: TGTGCCACCGCCCCACAGGCTGTTACCACGGCCCAGCCCCAGCATTTT. The V and J genes are TRBV27 and TRBJ1-5; tentatively, D is TRBD1 (5 bases). The V gene lost 10 bases and the J gene lost 7 bases, with 26 bases spanning the gap. The CDR3 contains 16 residues. Germline V CDR1 and CDR2: MNHEY, SMNVEV (reference sequence).

The chain has TRBV18 and TRBJ2-1; 9 bases match TRBD2. This CDR3 contains 16 residues. CDR1 KGHSH and CDR2 LQKENI come from the germline V gene. With 0 bases clipped from V and 4 bases from J, the junction kept 4 bases outside the gene matches. In DNA, the CDR3 is TGTGCCAGCTCACCACCGGGCGGGGGGGCTTACAATGAGCAGTTCTTC. Amino acid sequence: CASSPPGGGAYNEQFF.

V usage is TRBV24-1 and J usage is TRBJ1-3; D unclear. This CDR3 spans 14 amino acids. Germline V gene data show CDR1 as KGHDR and CDR2 as SFDVKD. V shed 9 bases and J shed 0 bases, with 11 bases lying between them. Here the CDR3 reads CATRRCASGNTIYF. Written as DNA, the CDR3 is TGTGCCACCCGGCGGTGTGCCTCTGGAAACACCATATATTTT.

The chain has TRBV2 and TRBJ2-7; D is perhaps TRBD1 (5 bases). V was shortened by 2 bases and J by 3 bases, with 5 bases between the two germline ends. Germline V CDR1 and CDR2: SNHLY, FYNNEI. The CDR3 covers 12 residues. In DNA form, the CDR3 reads TGTGCCAGCAGTGAACAGGGCTACGAGCAGTACTTC. Its translation: CASSEQGYEQYF.

At least ten counts were recorded for this clone. The rearrangement links TRBV4-2 to TRBJ2-7, with 9 bases that match TRBD2. V lost 4 bases and J lost 5; bases outside the gene matches: 6. This CDR3 region has 14 residues. Looked up from germline, CDR1 is LGHNA and CDR2 is YNFKEQ. This chain's CDR3 is CASSPSGGRDEQYF. DNA of the CDR3: TGTGCCAGCAGCCCGAGCGGGGGGCGGGACGAGCAGTACTTC.

The chain is built from TRBV5-1 and TRBJ1-1; D not certain. Trimming shortened V by 4 bases and J by 1 base, and 11 bases separated the two germline ends. The CDR3 is made up of 14 amino acids. The germline CDR1 and CDR2 sequences are SGHRS and YFSETQ. This CDR3 is CASSPSQANTEAFF. CDR3 nucleotides: TGCGCCAGCAGCCCATCGCAAGCGAACACTGAAGCTTTCTTT. Variable domain in full (rest from reference TRBV5-1 and TRBJ1-1): KAGVTQTPRYLIKTRGQQVTLSCSPISGHRSVSWYQQTPGQGLQFLFEYFSETQRNKGNFPGRFSGRQFSNSRSEMNVSTLELGDSALYLCASSPSQANTEAFFGQGTRLTVV.

This chain uses TRBV2 with TRBJ2-1; 7 bases fit TRBD1. The CDR3 loop spans 15 amino acids. V lost 3 bases to trimming and J lost 2 bases; unmatched junction nucleotides: 4. The germline CDR1 and CDR2 sequences are SNHLY and FYNNEI. The CDR3 is CASSERQGAYNEQFF. For the CDR3, the DNA is TGTGCCAGCAGTGAGAGACAGGGTGCCTACAATGAGCAGTTCTTC.

This rearrangement joins TRBV18 to TRBJ2-7; D is possibly TRBD2 (5 bases). The CDR3 has 14 residues. Per germline, CDR1 KGHSH and CDR2 LQKENI. Trimming pared 3 bases from V and 0 bases from J, leaving 9 bases between. In DNA, the CDR3 is TGTGCCAGCTCACCTACTAGTGGCTCCTACGAGCAGTACTTC. Protein product: CASSPTSGSYEQYF.

The CDR3 is CASSDPQALSTEAFF. The CDR3 DNA sequence: TGCGCCAGCAGCGACCCCCAGGCCTTAAGCACTGAAGCTTTCTTT. The chain has TRBV5-1 and TRBJ1-1; no clear D gene. Trimming took off 4 bases at V and 4 bases at J, with 17 bases between the two ends. The V gene's germline CDR1 is SGHRS and CDR2 YFSETQ. The CDR3 consists of 15 residues.

This chain joins TRBV28 and TRBJ1-1; possible D gene TRBD1, 6 bases. V lost 4 bases and J 10 bases, leaving 16 bases between the germline ends. The CDR3 totals 13 residues. Germline CDR1 MDHEN, CDR2 SYDVKM. The CDR3 bases are TGTGCCAGCAGTTCCAGGGGTTCCGAGGGAGCTTTCTTT. It is translated as CASSSRGSEGAFF.

V and J are TRBV7-8 and TRBJ2-2; 13 nucleotides align to TRBD2. The CDR3 length is 20 residues. The germline CDR1 and CDR2 sequences are SGHVS and FQNEAQ. V trimming: 5 bases; J trimming: 1 base; junction bases outside the gene matches: 13. The CDR3 DNA sequence: TGTGCCAGCAGCGAACTAGCGGGGGGGCGTTTCAATCTGAACACCGGGGAGCTGTTTTTT. Translation: CASSELAGGRFNLNTGELFF. Based on the CDR3 plus reference TRBV7-8 and TRBJ2-2, the full variable domain is GAGVSQSPRYKVAKRGQDVALRCDPISGHVSLFWYQQALGQGPEFLTYFQNEAQLDKSGLPSDRFFAERPEGSVSTLKIQRTQQEDSAVYLCASSELAGGRFNLNTGELFFGEGSRLTVL.

V gene TRBV5-1 combines with J gene TRBJ2-2, with D possibly being TRBD1 (5 bases). V gave up 3 bases and J gave up 1 base, with 13 bases separating them. Per the germline V gene, CDR1 is SGHRS and CDR2 is YFSETQ. This CDR3 comprises 16 residues. The CDR3 bases are TGCGCCAGCAGCTCAGCCAGCACAGGGAACACCGGGGAGCTGTTTTTT. This gives the protein CASSSASTGNTGELFF.

The chain employs TRBV5-1 and TRBJ1-1; D not resolved. CDR3 length: 13 residues. CDR1 and CDR2 from the germline V gene are SGHRS and YFSETQ. The germline V and J ends were trimmed by 3 bases and 0 bases, with 6 bases remaining between them. The CDR3 loop is CASSSSLNTEAFF. CDR3 sequence (DNA): TGCGCCAGCAGCTCCTCCCTGAACACTGAAGCTTTCTTT.

The chain is built from TRBV20-1 and TRBJ2-3, with D possibly matching TRBD2 (5 bases). The V end lost 2 bases, the J end lost 14 bases, and 14 bases lay between the germline ends. CDR1 and CDR2 from the germline V gene are DFQATT and SNEGSKA (reference sequence). The CDR3 is 11 amino acids. The CDR3 DNA follows: TGCAGTGCTAGATACCTAGCTCGTCCGTATTTT. It translates to CSARYLARPYF.

The chain couples TRBV19 to TRBJ1-2; D gene uncertain. The CDR3 sequence is 13 residues long. Between the trimmed V and J ends, which lost 4 bases and 0 bases, there was a span of 6 bases. Looked up from germline, CDR1 is LNHDA and CDR2 is SQIVND (reference sequence). The CDR3, as DNA: TGTGCCAGTAGTACATACTCTAACTATGGCTACACCTTC. Its protein is CASSTYSNYGYTF.

V usage is TRBV5-5 and J usage is TRBJ1-2; 9 positions agree with TRBD1. This CDR3 contains 14 residues. The V gene's germline CDR1 is SGHKS and CDR2 YYEKEE (reference sequence). V lost 0 bases, J lost 5 bases, and 2 bases stayed unmatched. The CDR3 region has the DNA TGTGCCAGCAGCTTGGGGGGGACAGGGTATGGCTACACCTTC. Translating it yields CASSLGGTGYGYTF. Based on the CDR3 plus reference TRBV5-5 and TRBJ1-2, the full variable domain is DAGVTQSPTHLIKTRGQQVTLRCSPISGHKSVSWYQQVLGQGPQFIFQYYEKEERGRGNFPDRFSARQFPNYSSELNVNALLLGDSALYLCASSLGGTGYGYTFGSGTRLTVV.